The clone carrying this TCR beta chain was seen a few times. Profiling relied on immunoSEQ multiplex PCR, and the TCRdb table lists in-frame clones only, not all of them. The data contain some 32,000 clones, about 79% of them singletons. The ends lost 3 bases at V and 10 bases at J; junction bases unmatched: 10. CDR3 length: 16 amino acids. Per the germline V gene, CDR1 is MGHRA and CDR2 is YSYEKL. The data were taken from a study of PD-L1 blockade in urothelial cancer. This sequence joins TRBV4-1 and TRBJ1-6; 9 nucleotides agree with TRBD1. This TCR was sampled from a man aged 55 to 70 with urothelial cancer. The specimen was PBMCs, collected around atezolizumab (anti-PD-L1) treatment. CDR3 sequence reads: CASSQGPGQGYSPLHF. CDR3 nucleotide sequence: TGCGCCAGCAGCCAGGGTCCGGGACAGGGCTACTCACCCCTCCACTTT.